These 20 T cell receptor beta chains share one sample of origin, sequenced in a study of T cell responses to AZD1222 COVID-19 vaccine. The repertoire was sequenced with immunoSEQ multiplex PCR; TCRdb's copy has only in-frame clones and lacks some. The data hold 100,000 to 140,000 clones, with just over 90% observed a single time. Sequencing used peripheral blood, obtained 28 days after the second AZD1222 dose. These TCRs come from an adult who received the AZD1222 COVID-19 vaccine.

The chain recombines TRBV12-5 with TRBJ2-3; D not resolved. Trimming cost V 1 base and J 11 bases, with 13 bases left between them. There are 13 residues in the CDR3. Germline lookup yields CDR1 LGHNT and CDR2 FRNRAP. CDR3 amino acids: CASGLGGRDEQYF. The DNA of the CDR3 is TGTGCTAGTGGTTTGGGTGGGCGAGACGAGCAGTATTTT. Combining the CDR3 with reference TRBV12-5 and TRBJ2-3 gives the whole variable domain DARVTQTPRHKVTEMGQEVTMRCQPILGHNTVFWYRQTMMQGLELLAYFRNRAPLDDSGMPKDRFSAEMPDATLATLKIQPSEPRDSAVYFCASGLGGRDEQYFGPGTRLTVL.

This chain uses TRBV25-1 with TRBJ2-1; 12 positions match TRBD2. This CDR3 has 14 amino acids. Trimming removed 7 bases from V and 8 bases from J; junction bases left unmatched: 6. Germline V gene lookup returns CDR1 MGHDK and CDR2 SYGVNS. The CDR3 sequence: CASMTSGGGDEQFF. The CDR3 DNA follows: TGTGCCAGCATGACTAGCGGGGGAGGCGATGAGCAGTTCTTC. Using reference TRBV25-1 and TRBJ2-1 for the parts outside the CDR3, the full variable domain is EADIYQTPRYLVIGTGKKITLECSQTMGHDKMYWYQQDPGMELHLIHYSYGVNSTEKGDLSSESTVSRIRTEHFPLTLESARPSHTSQYLCASMTSGGGDEQFFGPGTRLTVL.

The chain uses TRBV5-1 and TRBJ2-7; 7 bases align to TRBD1. J gave up 5 bases and V 0 bases, and 5 bases lay outside the gene matches. The CDR3 spans 14 residues. Looked up from germline, CDR1 is SGHRS and CDR2 is YFSETQ. This chain's CDR3 is CASSLAIGGNEQYF. CDR3 DNA: TGCGCCAGCAGCTTGGCCATAGGGGGCAACGAGCAGTACTTC.

V usage is TRBV4-3 and J usage is TRBJ1-1, with 8 bases fitting TRBD1. The germline gives CDR1 LGHNA, CDR2 YSLEER. Unmatched junction bases numbered 0, after V lost 1 base and J lost 11 bases. The CDR3 length is 11 residues. This chain's CDR3 is CASSQGTGAFF. In DNA form, the CDR3 reads TGCGCCAGCAGCCAAGGGACAGGGGCTTTCTTT.

The V and J genes are TRBV28 and TRBJ2-5; 8 bases are shared with TRBD1. Unmatched junction bases numbered 10, after V lost 6 bases and J lost 4 bases. The CDR3 contains 15 residues. The germline V gene has CDR1 MDHEN and CDR2 SYDVKM. The CDR3 nucleotides are TGTGCCAGCAGCTTCAGCGACAGGGGCATAGAGACCCAGTACTTC. As protein: CASSFSDRGIETQYF.

This clone was detected only once. V is TRBV6-2 or TRBV6-3 and J is TRBJ1-5; 7 nucleotides agree with TRBD1. V trimming: 6 bases; J trimming: 3 bases; junction bases outside the gene matches: 5. CDR1 and CDR2 (germline): MNHEY, SVGEGT. There are 14 residues in the CDR3. The CDR3 coding sequence is TGTGCCAGCAGCCTTACAGGGGACAATCAGCCCCAGCATTTT. This translates into CASSLTGDNQPQHF.

This sequence joins TRBV19 and TRBJ2-4; 14 nucleotides align to TRBD2. Germline CDR1 and CDR2: LNHDA and SQIVND (reference sequence). V lost 1 base, J lost 4 bases, and 6 bases stayed unmatched. The CDR3 runs to 18 residues. The CDR3 sequence: CASSIAGTSGRKKNIQYF. In nucleotides, the CDR3 is TGTGCCAGTAGTATAGCCGGGACTAGCGGGAGAAAGAAAAACATTCAGTACTTC. Variable domain in full (rest from reference TRBV19 and TRBJ2-4): DGGITQSPKYLFRKEGQNVTLSCEQNLNHDAMYWYRQDPGQGLRLIYYSQIVNDFQKGDIAEGYSVSREKKESFPLTVTSAQKNPTAFYLCASSIAGTSGRKKNIQYFGAGTRLSVL.

V is TRBV2 and J is TRBJ2-5; tentative D call: TRBD1 (5 bases). This CDR3 is built from 15 residues. Looked up from germline, CDR1 is SNHLY and CDR2 is FYNNEI. The V end was cut by 4 bases, the J end by 5 bases, with 17 bases between. The CDR3 is CASSAGSGLGETQYF. The CDR3 DNA sequence: TGTGCCAGCAGTGCAGGGTCAGGGCTCGGGGAGACCCAGTACTTC.

The chain couples TRBV6-1 to TRBJ1-6; 9 bases are shared with TRBD1. The CDR3 extends over 15 amino acids. CDR1 and CDR2 (germline): MNHNS, SASEGT. The V and J ends lost 1 base and 9 bases, in that order; junction bases with no gene match: 4. Here the CDR3 reads CASSEGETGGSPLHF. CDR3 nucleotides: TGTGCCAGCAGTGAAGGGGAGACAGGGGGTTCACCCCTCCACTTT.

V gene TRBV6-5 combines with J gene TRBJ1-4; D call uncertain. The CDR3 extends over 14 amino acids. Between the trimmed V and J ends, which lost 8 bases and 0 bases, there was a span of 10 bases. The germline gives CDR1 MNHEY, CDR2 SVGAGI. The CDR3 loop is CASRVTPTNEKLFF. The CDR3 region has the DNA TGTGCCAGCCGGGTCACTCCAACTAATGAAAAACTGTTTTTT.

The gene calls are TRBV9 and TRBJ2-2; the match to TRBD2 covers 7 bases. Germline V gives CDR1 SGDLS, CDR2 YYNGEE. This CDR3 has 15 amino acids. Trimming took 7 bases from V and 1 from J; bases not matched to a gene: 7. CDR3 DNA sequence: TGTGCCAGCTTCCGACTAGCCGTGAACACCGGGGAGCTGTTTTTT. As protein: CASFRLAVNTGELFF.

The chain combines TRBV12-5 with TRBJ2-5, with 12 bases matching TRBD1. The CDR3 covers 16 residues. CDR1 is LGHNT and CDR2 is FRNRAP in the germline V gene. J gave up 5 bases and V 4 bases, and 8 bases lay outside the gene matches. This CDR3 reads CASGSGQGARLETQYF. The CDR3 region has the DNA TGTGCTAGTGGTTCGGGACAGGGGGCGCGTTTGGAGACCCAGTACTTC. The full variable domain, rest sourced from reference TRBV12-5 and TRBJ2-5, is DARVTQTPRHKVTEMGQEVTMRCQPILGHNTVFWYRQTMMQGLELLAYFRNRAPLDDSGMPKDRFSAEMPDATLATLKIQPSEPRDSAVYFCASGSGQGARLETQYFGPGTRLLVL.

The rearrangement links TRBV28 to TRBJ1-4, with no clear D. Germline CDR1 reads MDHEN; CDR2 reads SYDVKM. Trimming pared 4 bases from V and 7 bases from J, leaving 25 bases between. The CDR3 spans 18 residues. The CDR3: CASSSLTIGVLVFEKLFF. DNA of the CDR3: TGTGCCAGCAGTTCATTGACTATCGGGGTCCTAGTATTTGAAAAACTGTTTTTT.

J is TRBJ2-1 and V is TRBV9, with no clear D. This CDR3 has 14 residues. CDR1 is SGDLS, CDR2 YYNGEE, per germline. V lost 2 bases, J lost 6 bases, and 12 bases lay in between. CDR3 DNA: TGTGCCAGCAGCGTGCAGCCGGCTAGCAATGAGCAGTTCTTC. Translation: CASSVQPASNEQFF.

The CDR3 sequence is CASSGGLAGAAYNEQFF. CDR3 DNA sequence: TGTGCCAGCAGCGGCGGACTAGCGGGGGCCGCCTACAATGAGCAGTTCTTC. This sequence joins TRBV5-4 and TRBJ2-1; TRBD2 matches 13 bases. The CDR3 spans 17 residues. Germline lookup yields CDR1 SGHNT and CDR2 YYREEE (reference sequence). V lost 4 bases and J lost 2; bases outside the gene matches: 6. The complete variable domain, with remaining parts taken from reference TRBV5-4 and TRBJ2-1, reads ETGVTQSPTHLIKTRGQQVTLRCSSQSGHNTVSWYQQALGQGPQFIFQYYREEENGRGNFPPRFSGLQFPNYSSELNVNALELDDSALYLCASSGGLAGAAYNEQFFGPGTRLTVL.

The chain combines TRBV4-3 with TRBJ1-1; D call uncertain. Germline V gene lookup returns CDR1 LGHNA and CDR2 YSLEER. V was cut by 4 bases and J by 4 bases, with 13 bases left in between. This CDR3 has 14 amino acids. Here the CDR3 DNA reads TGCGCCAGCAGCCTTGATGGGAAGGGCACTGAAGCTTTCTTT. Its translation is CASSLDGKGTEAFF.

The CDR3 DNA sequence: TGTGCCAGCAGCACCGGGCGGAACACCGGGGAGCTGTTTTTT. Protein sequence: CASSTGRNTGELFF. The chain uses TRBV11-3 and TRBJ2-2; D is ambiguous. Germline values: CDR1 SGHNT, CDR2 YENEEA. The V and J ends lost 5 bases and 1 base respectively, with 8 bases between them. This CDR3 spans 14 amino acids.

The chain has TRBV7-9 and TRBJ2-1; 13 nucleotides line up with TRBD2. The CDR3 covers 15 residues. V dropped 3 bases and J dropped 7; count of bases not matched to a gene: 3. CDR1 and CDR2 (germline): SEHNR, FQNEAQ (reference sequence). CDR3 DNA: TGTGCCAGCAGCTTGGGACTAGCGGGGATTAATGAGCAGTTCTTC. It is translated as CASSLGLAGINEQFF.

This chain uses TRBV27 with TRBJ1-5; the D gene is possibly TRBD1 (6 bases). Per germline, CDR1 MNHEY and CDR2 SMNVEV (reference sequence). Trimming cost V 4 bases and J 3 bases, with 7 bases left between them. The CDR3 totals 13 residues. The chain's CDR3 is CASSWDNNQPQHF. For the CDR3, the DNA is TGTGCCAGCAGTTGGGACAACAATCAGCCCCAGCATTTT.

The J gene is TRBJ1-6, the V gene TRBV20-1; perhaps TRBD1 as D (5 bases). This CDR3 spans 11 amino acids. CDR1 and CDR2 (germline): DFQATT, SNEGSKA (reference sequence). For the CDR3, the DNA is TGCAGCGGAAAAAGGGGTTCACCCCTCCACTTT. As protein: CSGKRGSPLHF.